Presented here are 9 T cell receptor beta chains from one specimen sequenced in a study of metastatic and nonmetastatic thyroid tumors. Not a single patient had been given any form of treatment at any point before undergoing thyroid surgery. TCRdb redid the clone calls on the PCR reads using MiXCR. The repertoire consists of about 69,000 clones, with over 12% occurring once and the leading ten covering about 7%. The sequenced material came from blood. These receptors were obtained from a male donor with papillary thyroid cancer or a benign thyroid nodule (not recorded which). Some clones in this sample may be carry-over from other donors' samples.

This clone appeared a few times. This rearrangement joins TRBV6-1 to TRBJ1-2; TRBD1 matches at 8 bases. Germline CDR1 reads MNHNS; CDR2 reads SASEGT. V lost 8 bases and J lost 4; bases outside the gene matches: 18. The CDR3 has 17 residues. This chain's CDR3 is CASSRPSGTGIIYGYTF. The CDR3 nucleotides read TGTGCCAGCTCACGACCTTCCGGGACAGGAATTATCTATGGCTACACCTTC.

This clone was recorded many times. The rearrangement joins TRBV27 to TRBJ2-1, with TRBD2 matching over 11 bases. Germline assignment: CDR1 MNHEY and CDR2 SMNVEV (reference sequence). CDR3 length: 16 residues. V lost 6 bases to trimming and J lost 4 bases; unmatched junction nucleotides: 8. The CDR3 DNA sequence: TGTGCCAGCAGCCGATTCGGACTAGCGGGTTACAATGAGCAGTTCTTC. It translates to CASSRFGLAGYNEQFF.

The genes are TRBV20-1 and TRBJ2-2; the match to TRBD2 covers 13 bases. Germline V gives CDR1 DFQATT, CDR2 SNEGSKA (reference sequence). The CDR3 contains 19 residues. Unmatched junction bases numbered 8, after V lost 1 base and J lost 0 bases. CDR3: CSARAPVGTSGTNTGELFF. In DNA, the CDR3 is TGCAGTGCTAGAGCCCCGGTAGGGACTAGCGGGACGAACACCGGGGAGCTGTTTTTT.

This clone appeared many times. V and J are TRBV10-3 and TRBJ1-2; possible D gene TRBD1, 5 bases. Trimming left V 3 bases short and J 3 bases short, with 8 bases between. CDR1 is ENHRY and CDR2 is SYGVKD in the germline V gene. CDR3 length equals 13 residues. The CDR3 nucleotides read TGTGCCATCAGTGATACGGGGGACTATGGCTACACCTTC. Protein sequence: CAISDTGDYGYTF.

This clone has a count of ten or more. A clone one base away is much larger, so this may be a read error. The chain links TRBV25-1 to TRBJ1-5, with unresolved D. This CDR3 has 16 residues. Per germline, CDR1 MGHDK and CDR2 SYGVNS. This chain's CDR3 is CASSDKGGFSNQSQHF. The CDR3 DNA follows: TGTGCCAGCAGTGACAAGGGCGGGTTTAGCAATCAGTCCCAGCATTTT.

This clone was observed many times. The chain carries TRBV28 and TRBJ2-1; D is possibly TRBD1 or TRBD2 (5 bases each). V was shortened by 2 bases and J by 7 bases, with 12 bases between the two germline ends. This CDR3 has 14 residues. Germline CDR1 MDHEN, CDR2 SYDVKM. CDR3 amino acids: CASSLTGWGNEQFF. The CDR3 coding sequence is TGTGCCAGCAGTTTAACGGGGTGGGGGAATGAGCAGTTCTTC.

This clone showed up just a few times. The CDR3 region has the DNA TGTGCCAGCAGTTACTCGAGAAGTAGGACCGAGTCTAACTATGGCTACACCTTC. Amino acid sequence: CASSYSRSRTESNYGYTF. The rearrangement joins TRBV6-2 or TRBV6-3 to TRBJ1-2; no firm D call. The germline gives CDR1 MNHEY, CDR2 SVGEGT. V gave up 0 bases and J gave up 0 bases, with 17 bases separating them. This CDR3 region has 18 residues.

This clone was counted many times. The chain combines TRBV27 with TRBJ2-5; tentatively, D is TRBD1 (6 bases). This CDR3 spans 16 amino acids. Per the germline V gene, CDR1 is MNHEY and CDR2 is SMNVEV (reference sequence). The V end lost 5 bases, the J end lost 4 bases, and 20 bases lay between the germline ends. CDR3 residues: CASSPQGHLGRETQYF. The CDR3 DNA is TGTGCCAGCAGTCCGCAGGGACACCTGGGGAGAGAGACCCAGTACTTC.

This clone occurred many times. The chain carries TRBV19 and TRBJ2-1; 11 nucleotides align to TRBD2. CDR3 length: 15 residues. The germline CDR1 and CDR2 sequences are LNHDA and SQIVND (reference sequence). V gave up 7 bases and J gave up 4 bases; unmatched junction bases: 6. CDR3: CASTLGTSGYNEQFF. CDR3 coding DNA: TGTGCCAGTACCCTAGGGACTAGCGGATACAATGAGCAGTTCTTC. The variable domain in full, completed from reference TRBV19 and TRBJ2-1, reads DGGITQSPKYLFRKEGQNVTLSCEQNLNHDAMYWYRQDPGQGLRLIYYSQIVNDFQKGDIAEGYSVSREKKESFPLTVTSAQKNPTAFYLCASTLGTSGYNEQFFGPGTRLTVL.